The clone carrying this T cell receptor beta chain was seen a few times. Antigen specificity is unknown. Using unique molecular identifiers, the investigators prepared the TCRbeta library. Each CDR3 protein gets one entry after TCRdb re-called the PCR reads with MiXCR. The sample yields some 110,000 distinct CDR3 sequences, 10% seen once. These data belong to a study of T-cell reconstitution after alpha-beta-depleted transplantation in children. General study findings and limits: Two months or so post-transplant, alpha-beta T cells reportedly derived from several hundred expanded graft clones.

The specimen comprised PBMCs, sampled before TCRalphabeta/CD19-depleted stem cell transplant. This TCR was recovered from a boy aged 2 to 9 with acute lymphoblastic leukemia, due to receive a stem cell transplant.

CDR3 region: CSAVAGASSYNEQFF. The CDR3 region has the DNA TGCAGTGCGGTAGCGGGGGCGAGCTCCTACAATGAGCAGTTCTTC. The rearrangement links TRBV20-1 to TRBJ2-1; 9 bases align to TRBD2. The CDR3 is 15 residues long. Germline CDR1 is DFQATT and CDR2 is SNEGSKA (reference sequence). Trimming took 6 bases from V and 0 from J; bases not matched to a gene: 6.